One and the same sample provided the 10 T cell receptor beta chains below, sequenced in a study of blood T cells in healthy people across ages. Together with a sample-barcoded 5' primer, a J-beta primer mix was included in a second PCR lasting about 7 to 11 cycles. TCRdb re-derived calls from the 5' RACE reads in MiXCR, one entry per CDR3 protein. This sample carries roughly 2 million distinct CDR3 sequences, around 50% of them seen once, and the ten largest clones take approximately 2.1%. Sequenced: blood. The receptors originated from a woman aged 40 to 49 in good health.

The J gene is TRBJ2-7, the V gene TRBV2; weak D call: TRBD1 (6 bases). Germline CDR1 and CDR2: SNHLY and FYNNEI. The CDR3 is made up of 13 amino acids. The germline V and J ends were trimmed by 6 bases and 5 bases, with 14 bases remaining between them. The DNA for the CDR3 is TGTGCCAGCAGGAACAGGGCGATCGACGAGCAGTACTTC. This codes for CASRNRAIDEQYF.

This chain uses TRBV24-1 with TRBJ2-3, with 12 positions matching TRBD1. With V trimmed by 3 bases and J by 4 bases, 7 bases remained unmatched. This CDR3 contains 17 residues. Germline CDR1 reads KGHDR; CDR2 reads SFDVKD. The CDR3 is CATSDPGTGGFSDTQYF. In DNA form, the CDR3 reads TGTGCCACCAGTGATCCCGGGACAGGGGGCTTTTCAGATACGCAGTATTTT.

There are a few counts of this clonotype. The rearrangement uses TRBV20-1 and TRBJ1-2; D is ambiguous. The CDR3 is 14 residues long. Germline V lookup: CDR1 DFQATT, CDR2 SNEGSKA (reference sequence). Trimming pared 5 bases from V and 0 bases from J, leaving 13 bases between. In nucleotides, the CDR3 is TGCAGTGCTCCATCGGGCAATTCTAACTATGGCTACACCTTC. Its protein is CSAPSGNSNYGYTF.

V and J are TRBV5-4 and TRBJ1-2; a weak D match, TRBD1 (5 bases). With 8 bases removed from V and 5 bases from J, the gap between germline ends came to 13 bases. This CDR3 has 12 residues. Germline V gene lookup returns CDR1 SGHNT and CDR2 YYREEE (reference sequence). The CDR3 DNA is TGTGCCAGTGCCGTCCGGGGGTATGGCTACACCTTC. This codes for CASAVRGYGYTF.

This clonotype was seen ten or more times. V gene TRBV21-1 combines with J gene TRBJ1-2; the DNA was not compared with TRBD1, the D call given in the table. TRBV21-1 is noted as a pseudogene. The CDR3 spans 17 residues. The CDR3 region has the DNA TGTGCCAGCAGCCCAAACCTAAGACCCTCTTACCCCGGTGGCTACACCTTC. It specifies CASSPNLRPSYPGGYTF.

The chain recombines TRBV5-1 with TRBJ2-1, with D maybe TRBD1 (6 bases). Per germline, CDR1 SGHRS and CDR2 YFSETQ. The CDR3 covers 14 residues. V gave up 7 bases and J gave up 3 bases, with 14 bases separating them. The CDR3 is CASRAGTIYNEQFF. For the CDR3, the DNA is TGCGCCAGCCGTGCCGGGACAATCTACAATGAGCAGTTCTTC. Full variable domain (rest looked up from reference TRBV5-1 and TRBJ2-1): KAGVTQTPRYLIKTRGQQVTLSCSPISGHRSVSWYQQTPGQGLQFLFEYFSETQRNKGNFPGRFSGRQFSNSRSEMNVSTLELGDSALYLCASRAGTIYNEQFFGPGTRLTVL.

The chain couples TRBV5-1 to TRBJ2-1; D gene unclear. Per germline, CDR1 SGHRS and CDR2 YFSETQ. V was trimmed by 1 base and J by 1 base, leaving 18 bases between them. The CDR3 covers 18 residues. CDR3 bases: TGCGCCAGCAGCTTGTACACGTTGCAGGTGGGTTCCTACAATGAGCAGTTCTTC. It translates to CASSLYTLQVGSYNEQFF.

This clonotype has only a few counts. This CDR3 reads CASSLIGGEGEQYF. CDR3 DNA sequence: TGTGCCAGCAGCTTAATCGGGGGCGAGGGCGAGCAGTACTTC. J is TRBJ2-4 and V is TRBV7-9; D is perhaps TRBD1 or TRBD2 (6 bases each). The end of the DNA is better explained by TRBJ2-7, so the J call may be wrong. Germline assignment: CDR1 SEHNR and CDR2 FQNEAQ (reference sequence). This CDR3 comprises 14 residues.

This clonotype was seen more than once but under ten times. The chain joins TRBV25-1 to TRBJ2-4; D is unresolved. The J call may be in error: the DNA end matches TRBJ2-7 better. Per the germline V gene, CDR1 is MGHDK and CDR2 is SYGVNS. The CDR3 extends over 14 amino acids. The DNA for the CDR3 is TGTGCCAGCAGTGAATATGGGGAATCCAGCGAGCAGTACTTC. Translating it yields CASSEYGESSEQYF.

The chain has TRBV28 and TRBJ2-5; D is possibly TRBD1 (5 bases). V lost 3 bases and J lost 4, with 18 bases in between. Germline-derived CDR1 and CDR2 are MDHEN and SYDVKM. The CDR3 loop spans 16 amino acids. The CDR3 nucleotides are TGTGCCAGCAGTTTGACCGACAGAATCTCCCCAGAGACCCAGTACTTC. Translated: CASSLTDRISPETQYF.